The 30 T cell receptor beta chains below were found in one sample sequenced in a study of PD-1 blockade in classical Hodgkin lymphoma (TCRdb year 2020). The method behind the library was the immunoSEQ multiplex PCR assay. Not all clones reach the TCRdb copy of this immuneACCESS table, which keeps in-frame sequences only. Checked studies attribute under half of the gap to unresolved V genes and leave the rest unexplained. This sample lists 30,000 or so clones; 80% to 95% were detected once. The leading ten clones occupy approximately 3.9% of the sample. The time point label, as the study defines it: newly diagnosed, previously untreated cHL patient sample. Sample: peripheral blood mononuclear cells (PBMCs). The receptor set was obtained from a human donor with classical Hodgkin lymphoma.

The chain links TRBV5-6 to TRBJ2-5; 10 nucleotides align to TRBD1. The CDR3 sequence is 17 residues long. Germline V gene sequence: CDR1 SGHDT, CDR2 YYEEEE. The J segment lost 4 bases and the V segment lost 0 bases, leaving 9 bases of the junction unmatched. The CDR3 DNA sequence: TGTGCCAGCAGCTTGGGTTGGACAGGGGGATTTCTAGAGACCCAGTACTTC. It yields the protein CASSLGWTGGFLETQYF.

This clone was recorded once. The chain joins TRBV28 to TRBJ2-5; 9 bases are shared with TRBD1. CDR3 length equals 13 residues. The J segment lost 4 bases and the V segment lost 6 bases, leaving 3 bases of the junction unmatched. From germline, CDR1 is MDHEN and CDR2 SYDVKM. DNA of the CDR3: TGTGCCAGCAGAACAGGGGGCGCAGAGACCCAGTACTTC. Translation: CASRTGGAETQYF.

This clone was observed a single time. V and J are TRBV18 and TRBJ2-7, with a possible D match to TRBD2 (5 bases). Trimming removed 1 base at V and 7 bases at J, with 20 bases between. Germline CDR1 is KGHSH and CDR2 is LQKENI. This CDR3 is 16 amino acids long. The CDR3 reads CASSPQNSFQSGEQYF. CDR3 sequence (DNA): TGTGCCAGCTCACCACAAAATTCCTTCCAGTCGGGGGAGCAGTACTTC.

The V and J genes are TRBV5-6 and TRBJ2-7; D gene unclear. The germline CDR1 and CDR2 sequences are SGHDT and YYEEEE. The CDR3 consists of 11 residues. With 0 bases removed from V and 5 bases from J, the gap between germline ends came to 3 bases. The CDR3 nucleotides read TGTGCCAGCAGCTTGGTCGACGAGCAGTACTTC. This translates into CASSLVDEQYF.

This chain uses TRBV19 with TRBJ1-5; D remains unclear. This CDR3 contains 17 residues. V lost 0 bases and J lost 3, with 15 bases in between. CDR1 is LNHDA, CDR2 SQIVND, per germline (reference sequence). In nucleotides, the CDR3 is TGTGCCAGTAGTATAGATCGGGTGGGCCCCCACAATCAGCCCCAGCATTTT. Residues: CASSIDRVGPHNQPQHF.

The chain couples TRBV7-2 to TRBJ2-2; possible D gene TRBD1, 6 bases. The CDR3 sequence is 14 residues long. The germline CDR1 and CDR2 sequences are SGHTA and FQGNSA. Trimming took 6 bases from V and 6 from J, leaving 14 bases between them. CDR3 sequence reads: CASSRRGQSGELFF. The DNA of the CDR3 is TGTGCCAGCAGTCGTAGGGGACAATCCGGGGAGCTGTTTTTT.

This chain uses TRBV10-3 with TRBJ2-3, with D unclear. V was clipped by 10 bases and J by 0 bases, with 11 bases between them. Germline V lookup: CDR1 ENHRY, CDR2 SYGVKD. The CDR3 spans 13 residues. CDR3 amino acids: CATRPPSTDTQYF. CDR3 nucleotides: TGTGCCACCCGGCCCCCCAGCACAGATACGCAGTATTTT.

The chain has TRBV5-4 and TRBJ2-1; no clear D gene. Germline lookup yields CDR1 SGHNT and CDR2 YYREEE (reference sequence). There are 14 residues in the CDR3. The V end lost 1 base, the J end lost 9 bases, and 14 bases lay between the germline ends. CDR3 residues: CASSLSAAISEQFF. As DNA, the CDR3 is TGTGCCAGCAGCTTGAGCGCTGCGATTAGTGAGCAGTTCTTC.

A note on this clone: At the DNA level, this CDR3 is encoded by other sequences in the same sample as well. The J gene is TRBJ2-7, the V gene TRBV28; D unclear. Germline V gives CDR1 MDHEN, CDR2 SYDVKM. CDR3 length equals 11 residues. Trimming left V 6 bases short and J 2 bases short, with 5 bases between. The CDR3 nucleotides read TGTGCCAGCAGCCGAGCCTACGAGCAGTACTTC. Translation gives CASSRAYEQYF.

The chain recombines TRBV28 with TRBJ1-2; D is unresolved. V dropped 6 bases and J dropped 4 bases, with 15 bases sitting between them. Germline CDR1 MDHEN, CDR2 SYDVKM. The length of the CDR3 is 14 residues. DNA for the CDR3: TGTGCCAGCAGACTCGACGGCGAGCTCTATGGCTACACCTTC. The encoded protein is CASRLDGELYGYTF.

The table lists this clone with a count of one. V is TRBV19 and J is TRBJ1-5, with a weak D call TRBD1 (5 bases). The CDR3 sequence is 16 residues long. V dropped 5 bases and J dropped 2 bases, with 16 bases sitting between them. Germline CDR1 is LNHDA and CDR2 is SQIVND (reference sequence). The CDR3 spells CASSGGVAVGNQPQHF. CDR3 bases: TGTGCCAGTAGTGGAGGGGTAGCTGTGGGCAATCAGCCCCAGCATTTT. The variable domain in full, completed from reference TRBV19 and TRBJ1-5, reads DGGITQSPKYLFRKEGQNVTLSCEQNLNHDAMYWYRQDPGQGLRLIYYSQIVNDFQKGDIAEGYSVSREKKESFPLTVTSAQKNPTAFYLCASSGGVAVGNQPQHFGDGTRLSIL.

This clone was counted a single time. CDR3 coding DNA: TGTGCCAGCAGCTCTAGACTAGCGGGGTACAATGAGCAGTTCTTC. Amino acid sequence: CASSSRLAGYNEQFF. This chain joins TRBV7-2 and TRBJ2-1, with 11 bases fitting TRBD2. The CDR3 length is 15 residues. The germline V gene encodes CDR1 SGHTA and CDR2 FQGNSA. The V and J ends lost 4 bases and 4 bases, in that order; junction bases with no gene match: 3.

The chain recombines TRBV19 with TRBJ2-5; 8 bases agree with TRBD2. The CDR3 runs to 18 residues. Germline V CDR1 and CDR2: LNHDA, SQIVND (reference sequence). V lost 7 bases to trimming and J lost 6 bases; unmatched junction nucleotides: 22. The CDR3 sequence is CASTNTSGRGQARKTQYF. The CDR3 DNA reads TGTGCCAGTACCAACACTAGCGGCCGAGGCCAGGCACGAAAGACCCAGTACTTC.

This sequence joins TRBV5-1 and TRBJ2-7; 8 bases are a match to TRBD1. CDR3 length: 13 amino acids. Germline trimming cut 4 bases from V and 3 bases from J; bases unmatched to any gene: 3. CDR1 SGHRS and CDR2 YFSETQ come from the germline V gene. The CDR3 reads CASSVGQVYEQYF. CDR3 sequence (DNA): TGCGCCAGCAGCGTGGGACAGGTCTACGAGCAGTACTTC.

The chain couples TRBV5-4 to TRBJ1-2; TRBD1 matches at 8 bases. The CDR3 length is 13 residues. The germline V gene has CDR1 SGHNT and CDR2 YYREEE (reference sequence). The trim removed 3 bases at V and 5 bases at J, leaving 3 bases unmatched. This CDR3 reads CASSSQGVYGYTF. The CDR3 DNA reads TGTGCCAGCAGCTCACAGGGGGTGTATGGCTACACCTTC.

The rearrangement joins TRBV30 to TRBJ2-1; TRBD2 matches 9 bases. Per germline, CDR1 GTSNPN and CDR2 SVGIG (reference sequence). CDR3 size: 17 residues. Germline trimming cut 2 bases from V and 8 bases from J; bases unmatched to any gene: 16. Here the CDR3 DNA reads TGTGCCTGGAGTCCCCAGCGAGGGACTAGCCCGAGGGATGAGCAGTTCTTC. Residues: CAWSPQRGTSPRDEQFF.

The chain couples TRBV4-3 to TRBJ2-2, with D possibly TRBD2 on 6 matching bases. CDR1 is LGHNA, CDR2 YSLEER, per germline. V lost 0 bases to trimming and J lost 1 base, with 15 bases between them. This CDR3 is 18 amino acids long. The CDR3 coding sequence is TGCGCCAGCAGCCAAGATCTGGGGAGACTAGTGAACACCGGGGAGCTGTTTTTT. Its protein product is CASSQDLGRLVNTGELFF.

This chain uses TRBV7-3 with TRBJ2-1; 9 bases line up with TRBD1. Germline CDR1 reads SGHTA; CDR2 reads FQGTGA. With 4 bases clipped from V and 7 bases from J, the junction kept 8 bases outside the gene matches. The CDR3 runs to 15 residues. This chain's CDR3 is CASSSTGGVRNEQFF. The CDR3 DNA sequence: TGTGCCAGCAGCTCGACAGGGGGTGTACGGAATGAGCAGTTCTTC.

The CDR3 protein is CASTRTGLTTQYF. As DNA, the CDR3 is TGTGCCAGCACCCGGACAGGGTTGACGACCCAGTACTTC. V usage is TRBV28 and J usage is TRBJ2-5, with 8 bases aligning to TRBD1. V was pared by 7 bases and J by 7 bases, with 8 bases of the junction left unmatched. Germline-derived CDR1 and CDR2 are MDHEN and SYDVKM. The CDR3 covers 13 residues.

The gene calls are TRBV29-1 and TRBJ2-5; the D gene is possibly TRBD1 (5 bases). Germline V gene lookup returns CDR1 SQVTM and CDR2 ANQGSEA. Trimming pared 1 base from V and 10 bases from J, leaving 13 bases between. CDR3 length equals 12 residues. CDR3 DNA sequence: TGCAGCGTTGAAGTCCAGGGTAGGAACCAGTACTTC. The encoded protein is CSVEVQGRNQYF.

The chain is built from TRBV16 and TRBJ2-1; unclear D gene. Trimming removed 7 bases from V and 0 bases from J, with 10 bases in between. The CDR3 loop spans 14 amino acids. The germline gives CDR1 KGHSY, CDR2 FQNENV. In DNA, the CDR3 is TGTGCCAGCACAGGCGTTAACTCCTACAATGAGCAGTTCTTC. Translating it yields CASTGVNSYNEQFF. Using reference TRBV16 and TRBJ2-1 for the parts outside the CDR3, the full variable domain is GEEVAQTPKHLVRGEGQKAKLYCAPIKGHSYVFWYQQVLKNEFKFLISFQNENVFDETGMPKERFSAKCLPNSPCSLEIQATKLEDSAVYFCASTGVNSYNEQFFGPGTRLTVL.

The chain recombines TRBV9 with TRBJ1-4, with 9 positions matching TRBD1. V was pared by 4 bases and J by 8 bases, with 15 bases of the junction left unmatched. Germline loops: CDR1 SGDLS, CDR2 YYNGEE. This CDR3 spans 17 amino acids. DNA of the CDR3: TGTGCCAGCAGCCCGTTCCCGGGACAGGGAGCGGGCGAAAAACTGTTTTTT. Protein: CASSPFPGQGAGEKLFF.

This rearrangement joins TRBV7-2 to TRBJ2-5; 8 bases align to TRBD2. The V gene end was trimmed by 2 bases and the J gene end by 5 bases; junction bases not matched to a gene: 7. Germline-derived CDR1 and CDR2 are SGHTA and FQGNSA. This CDR3 is built from 15 residues. The CDR3 reads CASSLWTGGGETQYF. The CDR3 coding sequence is TGTGCCAGCAGCTTATGGACGGGAGGGGGGGAGACCCAGTACTTC.

This clone was found once. V gene TRBV14 combines with J gene TRBJ1-2, with D unclear. This CDR3 has 16 amino acids. Per germline, CDR1 SGHDN and CDR2 FVKESK. The germline V and J ends were trimmed by 6 bases and 6 bases, with 23 bases remaining between them. This chain's CDR3 is CASSLDVGSGSNGYTF. The CDR3 DNA follows: TGTGCCAGCAGTCTTGATGTCGGTTCGGGGTCGAATGGCTACACCTTC.

This rearrangement joins TRBV9 to TRBJ1-4, with D possibly matching TRBD1 (6 bases). Deletions cut 2 bases from V and 7 bases from J, with 15 bases between. The CDR3 sequence is 15 residues long. Germline lookup yields CDR1 SGDLS and CDR2 YYNGEE. The CDR3: CASSVTDEGGEKLFF. CDR3 sequence (DNA): TGTGCCAGCAGCGTGACAGACGAGGGGGGTGAAAAACTGTTTTTT.

The chain joins TRBV4-3 to TRBJ2-3; D is undetermined. Germline loops: CDR1 LGHNA, CDR2 YSLEER. V lost 0 bases, J lost 4 bases, and 14 bases lay in between. CDR3 length equals 16 residues. The CDR3 loop is CASSQDRGILSDTQYF. CDR3 bases: TGCGCCAGCAGCCAAGATCGTGGCATTTTATCAGATACGCAGTATTTT.

The rearrangement uses TRBV29-1 and TRBJ2-1, with D uncertain. The germline V and J ends were trimmed by 6 bases and 1 base, with 19 bases remaining between them. This CDR3 spans 16 amino acids. From germline, CDR1 is SQVTM and CDR2 ANQGSEA. The CDR3 is CSVGLPVGKSYNEQFF. The CDR3, as DNA: TGCAGCGTCGGGCTGCCTGTGGGGAAATCCTACAATGAGCAGTTCTTC.

The V call is TRBV4-1, the J call TRBJ2-2; 7 bases agree with TRBD1. The germline V gene encodes CDR1 MGHRA and CDR2 YSYEKL. V gave up 0 bases and J gave up 0 bases; unmatched junction bases: 4. This CDR3 has 17 residues. CDR3 in DNA: TGCGCCAGCAGCCAAGAATCGCAGGGGGCGAACACCGGGGAGCTGTTTTTT. This gives the protein CASSQESQGANTGELFF.

The J gene is TRBJ2-5, the V gene TRBV5-4, with 9 bases identical to TRBD1. Germline-derived CDR1 and CDR2 are SGHNT and YYREEE (reference sequence). This CDR3 spans 15 amino acids. Trimming removed 4 bases from V and 5 bases from J; junction bases left unmatched: 9. CDR3 loop: CASSGGTGSGETQYF. CDR3 coding DNA: TGTGCCAGCAGCGGGGGGACAGGGAGTGGGGAGACCCAGTACTTC.

The chain combines TRBV15 with TRBJ2-7; TRBD2 agrees at 11 bases. V lost 1 base, J lost 0 bases, and 2 bases stayed unmatched. Germline V CDR1 and CDR2: LNHNV, YYDKDF (reference sequence). This CDR3 contains 16 residues. CDR3 sequence reads: CATSRGTSGPSYEQYF. Written as DNA, the CDR3 is TGTGCCACCAGCAGAGGGACTAGCGGGCCCTCCTACGAGCAGTACTTC.